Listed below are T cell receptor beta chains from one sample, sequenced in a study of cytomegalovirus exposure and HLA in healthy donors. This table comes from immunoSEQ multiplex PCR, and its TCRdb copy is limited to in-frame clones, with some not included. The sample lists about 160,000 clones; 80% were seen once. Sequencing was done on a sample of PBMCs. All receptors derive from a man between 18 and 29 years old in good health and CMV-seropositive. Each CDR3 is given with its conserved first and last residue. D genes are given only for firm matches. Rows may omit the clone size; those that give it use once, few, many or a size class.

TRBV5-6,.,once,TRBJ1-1,CASSFEAANTEAFF,TGTGCCAGCAGCTTTGAGGCGGCGAACACTGAAGCTTTCTTT
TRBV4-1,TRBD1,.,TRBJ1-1,CASSLGQGNTEAFF,TGCGCCAGCAGCTTGGGACAGGGGAACACTGAAGCTTTCTTT
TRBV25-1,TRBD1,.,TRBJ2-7,CASSDSWTGAHEQYF,TGTGCCAGCAGTGATTCCTGGACAGGGGCCCACGAGCAGTACTTC
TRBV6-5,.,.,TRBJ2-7,CASSDSLGYEQYF,TGTGCCAGCAGTGACAGTTTGGGCTACGAGCAGTACTTC
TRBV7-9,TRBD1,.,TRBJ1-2,CASSHETGNGYTF,TGTGCCAGCAGCCATGAGACAGGGAATGGCTACACCTTC
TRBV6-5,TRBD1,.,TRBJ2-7,CASSYGRGREQYF,TGTGCCAGCAGTTACGGCAGGGGGCGAGAGCAGTACTTC
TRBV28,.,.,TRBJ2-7,CASSTVNSEQYF,TGTGCCAGCAGTACTGTGAATTCCGAGCAGTACTTC
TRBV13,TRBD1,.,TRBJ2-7,CASSSGTGRYEQYF,TGTGCCAGCAGCTCCGGGACAGGTCGCTACGAGCAGTACTTC
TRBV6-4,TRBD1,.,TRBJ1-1,CATRTGTANTEAFF,TGTGCCACCCGAACCGGGACAGCAAACACTGAAGCTTTCTTT
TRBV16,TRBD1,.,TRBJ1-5,CASSPQGTGNQPQHF,TGTGCCAGCAGCCCCCAGGGGACAGGGAATCAGCCCCAGCATTTT
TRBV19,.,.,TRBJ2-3,CASSSPRVGSTDTQYF,TGTGCCAGTAGTAGCCCCAGGGTAGGCAGCACAGATACGCAGTATTTT
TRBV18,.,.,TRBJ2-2,CASSQVVESTGELFF,TGTGCCAGCTCACAAGTGGTAGAGAGTACCGGGGAGCTGTTTTTT
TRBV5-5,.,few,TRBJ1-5,CASSPGGNQPQHF,TGTGCCAGCAGCCCAGGGGGCAATCAGCCCCAGCATTTT
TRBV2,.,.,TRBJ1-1,CASSEGPGGVNTEAFF,TGTGCCAGCAGTGAAGGCCCAGGAGGGGTTAACACTGAAGCTTTCTTT
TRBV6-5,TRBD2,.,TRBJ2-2,CASSYGGGASSGELFF,TGTGCCAGCAGTTACGGCGGGGGGGCCTCGAGCGGGGAGCTGTTTTTT
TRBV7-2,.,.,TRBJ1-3,CASSRTGSRGNTIYF,TGTGCCAGCAGCCGAACAGGGAGCCGTGGAAACACCATATATTTT
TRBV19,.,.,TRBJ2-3,CASRVASTDTQYF,TGTGCCAGTAGGGTGGCTAGCACAGATACGCAGTATTTT
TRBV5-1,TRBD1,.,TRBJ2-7,CASSQGQGSPGSYEQYF,TGCGCCAGCAGCCAGGGACAGGGGAGCCCTGGGTCCTACGAGCAGTACTTC
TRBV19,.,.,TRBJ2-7,CASSIGVAYEQYF,TGTGCCAGTAGTATCGGGGTGGCCTACGAGCAGTACTTC
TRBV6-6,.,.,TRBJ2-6,CASRTGDGLTF,TGTGCCAGCAGGACAGGCGACGGCCTGACTTTC
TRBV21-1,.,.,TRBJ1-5,CASSNCGTGKGKKQPQHF,TGTGCCAGCAGCAACTGTGGGACAGGGAAAGGGAAAAAGCAGCCCCAGCATTTT
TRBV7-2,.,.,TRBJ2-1,CASNLVPGYDNEQFF,TGTGCCAGCAACTTAGTCCCGGGATATGACAATGAGCAGTTCTTC
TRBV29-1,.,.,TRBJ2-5,CSIGVQETQYF,TGCAGCATCGGGGTCCAAGAGACCCAGTACTTC
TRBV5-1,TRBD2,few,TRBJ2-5,CASTSRLAGAETQYF,TGCGCCAGCACCTCACGACTAGCGGGAGCAGAGACCCAGTACTTC
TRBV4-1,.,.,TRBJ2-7,CASSQGPGSYEQYF,TGCGCCAGCAGCCAAGGTCCAGGATCCTACGAGCAGTACTTC
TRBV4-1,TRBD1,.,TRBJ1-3,CASSQDPTGAPGNTIYF,TGCGCCAGCAGCCAAGATCCGACAGGGGCTCCTGGAAACACCATATATTTT
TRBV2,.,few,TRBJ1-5,CASSFGGAAASHSNQPQHF,TGTGCCAGCAGCTTTGGGGGGGCGGCAGCTTCTCATAGCAATCAGCCCCAGCATTTT
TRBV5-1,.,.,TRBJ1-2,CASSLEDLGRGNGYTF,TGCGCCAGCAGCTTGGAGGATCTTGGGAGGGGGAATGGCTACACCTTC
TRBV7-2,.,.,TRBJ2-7,CASSLFQGTYEQYF,TGTGCCAGCAGCTTGTTTCAGGGGACCTACGAGCAGTACTTC
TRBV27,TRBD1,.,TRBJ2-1,CASSIASGTVYNEQFF,TGTGCCAGCAGTATTGCCTCCGGGACAGTGTACAATGAGCAGTTCTTC
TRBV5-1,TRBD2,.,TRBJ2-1,CASSSPTSGGASSYNEQFF,TGCGCCAGCAGCTCCCCGACTAGCGGGGGGGCTAGTTCCTACAATGAGCAGTTCTTC
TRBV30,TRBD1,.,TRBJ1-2,CALQGAEGYGYTF,TGTGCCCTACAGGGGGCCGAGGGCTATGGCTACACCTTC
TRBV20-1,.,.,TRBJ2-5,CSAFQETQYF,TGCAGTGCCTTCCAAGAGACCCAGTACTTC
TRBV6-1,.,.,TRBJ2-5,CASILMGGQETQYF,TGTGCCAGCATACTGATGGGGGGCCAAGAGACCCAGTACTTC
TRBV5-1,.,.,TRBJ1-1,CASSLTGQRDTEAFF,TGCGCCAGCAGCTTGACGGGACAAAGGGACACTGAAGCTTTCTTT
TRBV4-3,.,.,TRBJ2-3,CASSQVAPLRGGAADTQYF,TGCGCCAGCAGCCAAGTCGCCCCACTTAGGGGGGGGGCCGCAGATACGCAGTATTTT
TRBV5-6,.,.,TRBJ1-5,CASSLGQFNQPQHF,TGTGCCAGCAGCTTGGGCCAGTTCAATCAGCCCCAGCATTTT
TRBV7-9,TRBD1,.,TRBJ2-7,CASSLTGGREEQYF,TGTGCCAGCAGCTTAACAGGGGGCCGAGAGGAGCAGTACTTC
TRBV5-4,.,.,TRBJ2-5,CASSPAGPGTQYF,TGTGCCAGCAGCCCGGCGGGCCCGGGGACCCAGTACTTC
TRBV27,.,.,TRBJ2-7,CASSSQAFYEQYF,TGTGCCAGCAGTTCACAGGCTTTCTACGAGCAGTACTTC